This T cell receptor (beta chain) originates from a study of PD-1 blockade in classical Hodgkin lymphoma. Study summary: Treatment was intravenous nivolumab, 3 mg/kg every 2 weeks, until progression.

Study findings and constraints: Baseline TCR diversity was reportedly lower in newly diagnosed patients than in healthy donors. It was reported as lower still in relapsed/refractory patients. Diversity similar to that of newly diagnosed patients was seen at baseline in complete responders.

Germline CDR1 LGHNT, CDR2 FRNRAP. The CDR3 extends over 15 amino acids. The germline V and J ends were trimmed by 5 bases and 8 bases, with 18 bases remaining between them. Time point specified: cycle 4 day 1 (C4D1), after less than 7 weeks of nivolumab. All the patients suffered relapse after autologous stem cell transplantation, and brentuximab vedotin exposure differed. Magnetic negative selection of thawed PBMCs was the method by which CD4+ T cells were purified. Complete response, partial response or progressive disease made up the best responses. To note about this clone: Its matching antigen is unknown.

Sequencing used immunoSEQ multiplex PCR; TCRdb keeps in-frame clones, though not all of them. The table includes 30,000 to 40,000 clones, 92% detected once. Sequences were derived from CD4+ T cells from blood, sampled before the fourth cycle of nivolumab. The TCR sequence derives from a human donor with classical Hodgkin lymphoma. The V and J genes are TRBV12-5 and TRBJ1-4; D is unresolved. In DNA form, the CDR3 reads TGTGCTAGTGGTAACCCGGCGGGAACATGGGAAAAACTGTTTTTT. Amino acids: CASGNPAGTWEKLFF.